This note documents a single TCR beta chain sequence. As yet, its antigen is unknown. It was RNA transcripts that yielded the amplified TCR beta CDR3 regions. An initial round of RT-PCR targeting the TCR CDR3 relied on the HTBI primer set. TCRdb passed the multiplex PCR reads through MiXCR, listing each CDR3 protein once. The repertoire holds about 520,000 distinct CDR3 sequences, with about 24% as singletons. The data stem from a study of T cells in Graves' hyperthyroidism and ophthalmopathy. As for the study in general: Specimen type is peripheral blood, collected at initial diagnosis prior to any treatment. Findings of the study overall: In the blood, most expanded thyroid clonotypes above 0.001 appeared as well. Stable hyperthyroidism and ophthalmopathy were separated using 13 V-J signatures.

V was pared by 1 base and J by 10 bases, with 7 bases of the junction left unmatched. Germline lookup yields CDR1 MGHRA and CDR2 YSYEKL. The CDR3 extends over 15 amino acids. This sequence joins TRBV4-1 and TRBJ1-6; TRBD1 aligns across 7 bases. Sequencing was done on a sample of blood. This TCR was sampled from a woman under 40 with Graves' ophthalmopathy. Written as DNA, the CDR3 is TGCGCCAGCAGCCAAGGGGGGACAGTTCGGTCACCCCTCCACTTT. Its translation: CASSQGGTVRSPLHF.